The 14 T cell receptor beta chains below all came from one sample that was sequenced in a study of cytomegalovirus exposure and HLA in healthy donors (dated by TCRdb to about 2017). The library was made by the immunoSEQ multiplex PCR assay. For the multiplex PCR, a mixture combining 60 forward primers for TCR Vbeta segments and 13 reverse primers for TCR Jbeta segments was used. The clones in this table, taken by TCRdb from immuneACCESS, are in-frame only. Not every clone is retained; where verified, under half of the shortfall comes from an unresolved V gene, and the cause of the rest is unknown. The sample includes 80,000 or so clones, with approximately 78% observed a single time. About 3.5% of the sample rests with the top ten. Material for sequencing was PBMCs. Receptor source: a man between 40 and 49 years old in good health and CMV-seronegative.

The V gene is TRBV5-1, the J gene TRBJ2-3, with a possible D match to TRBD2 (6 bases). The CDR3 runs 15 residues. Deletions cut 4 bases from V and 4 bases from J, with 16 bases between. CDR1 and CDR2 (germline): SGHRS, YFSETQ. The CDR3: CASSQARGLADTQYF. CDR3 nucleotides: TGCGCCAGCAGCCAAGCCCGGGGGTTGGCAGATACGCAGTATTTT.

The J gene is TRBJ1-3, the V gene TRBV5-1; no definite D call. This CDR3 contains 14 residues. Germline assignment: CDR1 SGHRS and CDR2 YFSETQ. V was cut by 2 bases and J by 3 bases, with 9 bases left in between. CDR3 protein: CASSLREVGNTIYF. Here the CDR3 DNA reads TGCGCCAGCAGCTTACGGGAAGTTGGAAACACCATATATTTT.

The chain carries TRBV6-1 and TRBJ1-1; 7 bases line up with TRBD1. V lost 3 bases to trimming and J lost 5 bases; unmatched junction nucleotides: 6. The germline V gene has CDR1 MNHNS and CDR2 SASEGT. The CDR3 spans 14 residues. CDR3 in amino acids: CASSETGTRTEAFF. CDR3 DNA sequence: TGTGCCAGCAGTGAGACAGGGACGCGGACTGAAGCTTTCTTT.

This rearrangement joins TRBV29-1 to TRBJ2-7; TRBD1 matches at 11 bases. Germline assignment: CDR1 SQVTM and CDR2 ANQGSEA. After removal of 4 bases from V and 7 bases from J, the junction contained 3 bases not matched to a gene. The CDR3 totals 12 residues. CDR3 bases: TGCAGCGTTGCGGGGACAGGGGGAGAGCAGTACTTC. Translating gives CSVAGTGGEQYF.

The table lists this clone with many counts. This chain connects TRBV6-5 to TRBJ2-3, with TRBD2 matching 7 bases. CDR1 MNHEY and CDR2 SVGAGI come from the germline V gene. Trimming took 8 bases from V and 2 from J; bases not matched to a gene: 4. The CDR3 length is 13 residues. The CDR3 region has the DNA TGTGCCAGCGGAGCGGGGAACACAGATACGCAGTATTTT. It is translated as CASGAGNTDTQYF.

J is TRBJ1-2 and V is TRBV9, with D unclear. V lost 2 bases to trimming and J lost 3 bases, with 11 bases between them. Germline CDR1 reads SGDLS; CDR2 reads YYNGEE. CDR3 length equals 14 residues. CDR3 in amino acids: CASSVGGLDYGYTF. Written as DNA, the CDR3 is TGTGCCAGCAGCGTGGGAGGGTTGGACTATGGCTACACCTTC.

The chain couples TRBV7-9 to TRBJ1-2; TRBD1 aligns across 8 bases. CDR1 and CDR2 (germline): SEHNR, FQNEAQ (reference sequence). After removal of 5 bases from V and 7 bases from J, the junction contained 12 bases not matched to a gene. CDR3 length equals 15 residues. CDR3 amino acids: CASSNQGAPSVGYTF. The DNA of the CDR3 is TGTGCCAGCAGCAACCAGGGGGCGCCTTCGGTTGGCTACACCTTC.

This chain joins TRBV5-4 and TRBJ1-4; no clear D. Trimming cost V 0 bases and J 0 bases, with 9 bases left between them. The germline gives CDR1 SGHNT, CDR2 YYREEE (reference sequence). The length of the CDR3 is 16 residues. CDR3 sequence: CASSLARGSTNEKLFF. The CDR3 nucleotides read TGTGCCAGCAGCTTGGCCCGCGGATCAACTAATGAAAAACTGTTTTTT. Combining the CDR3 with reference TRBV5-4 and TRBJ1-4 gives the whole variable domain ETGVTQSPTHLIKTRGQQVTLRCSSQSGHNTVSWYQQALGQGPQFIFQYYREEENGRGNFPPRFSGLQFPNYSSELNVNALELDDSALYLCASSLARGSTNEKLFFGSGTQLSVL.

V and J are TRBV6-5 and TRBJ2-2, with D maybe TRBD1 (5 bases). V dropped 7 bases and J dropped 0 bases, with 6 bases sitting between them. In germline, CDR1 is MNHEY, CDR2 SVGAGI. This CDR3 has 13 amino acids. CDR3 bases: TGTGCCAGCAAGGGGACGAACACCGGGGAGCTGTTTTTT. Its protein is CASKGTNTGELFF.

The sample holds one count of this clone. CDR3 nucleotides: TGTGCCAGCAGGGACCAGGGGAACACTGAAGCTTTCTTT. Its translation is CASRDQGNTEAFF. The chain recombines TRBV28 with TRBJ1-1; perhaps TRBD1 as D (5 bases). V lost 6 bases, J lost 1 base, and 9 bases lay in between. Per the germline V gene, CDR1 is MDHEN and CDR2 is SYDVKM. The CDR3 consists of 13 residues.

The J gene is TRBJ2-3, the V gene TRBV2; no reliable D call. The CDR3 runs to 10 residues. V was shortened by 7 bases and J by 7 bases, with 6 bases between the two germline ends. The germline gives CDR1 SNHLY, CDR2 FYNNEI. The CDR3 spells CASNGHTQYF. CDR3 bases: TGTGCCAGCAATGGGCATACGCAGTATTTT.

For the CDR3, the DNA is TGTGCCAGCAGCCAAGGGTCCGGACAGGGGGTCTATAGCAATCAGCCCCAGCATTTT. Translated, it gives CASSQGSGQGVYSNQPQHF. The J gene is TRBJ1-5, the V gene TRBV4-2; TRBD1 matches 10 bases. CDR1 is LGHNA, CDR2 YNFKEQ, per germline. The CDR3 consists of 19 residues. V shed 1 base and J 0 bases; nucleotides not matched to a gene: 9.

The rearrangement links TRBV5-1 to TRBJ2-1, with 9 positions matching TRBD1. The junction had 10 bases not matched to a gene; V was cut back by 1 base and J by 8 bases. There are 16 residues in the CDR3. In germline, CDR1 is SGHRS, CDR2 YFSETQ. The chain's CDR3 is CASSLIPGQGEDEQFF. As DNA, the CDR3 is TGCGCCAGCAGCTTGATACCGGGACAGGGAGAGGATGAGCAGTTCTTC. Full variable domain (remainder filled in from reference TRBV5-1 and TRBJ2-1): KAGVTQTPRYLIKTRGQQVTLSCSPISGHRSVSWYQQTPGQGLQFLFEYFSETQRNKGNFPGRFSGRQFSNSRSEMNVSTLELGDSALYLCASSLIPGQGEDEQFFGPGTRLTVL.

The chain uses TRBV27 and TRBJ2-7, with TRBD1 matching 7 bases. From germline, CDR1 is MNHEY and CDR2 SMNVEV (reference sequence). The CDR3 is made up of 16 amino acids. Unmatched junction bases numbered 12, after V lost 3 bases and J lost 4 bases. CDR3 DNA sequence: TGTGCCAGCAGTTTTAGATTAGGGGGCGATGGTTACGAGCAGTACTTC. Protein product: CASSFRLGGDGYEQYF.